This is a list of T cell receptor beta chains from one sample in a study of spatial heterogeneity in lung cancer. TCRdb reprocessed the 5' RACE reads via MiXCR and lists one record per CDR3 protein. This table holds approximately 82,000 distinct CDR3 sequences, around 12% found once. The specimen was PBMCs, collected at surgery. All receptors derive from a male donor with early-stage non-small cell lung cancer. Each CDR3 is given with its conserved first and last residue. A D gene is named only where the DNA matches it firmly. Clone size is stated in some rows and not others, as once, few, many or a class when expanded.

length	D	J	V	size	DNA	CDR3
15	TRBD1	TRBJ2-1	TRBV6-5	few	TGTGCCAGCAGCCGACAGGGTCCACTTTACAATGAGCAGTTCTTC	CASSRQGPLYNEQFF
13	.	TRBJ1-1	TRBV5-1	many	TGCGCCACCCGACCCCGGGAGAACGGTGAAGCTTTCTTT	CATRPRENGEAFF
13	.	TRBJ2-3	TRBV3-1	many	TGTGCCAGCAGCCAAGGTGCGAAGGATACGCAGTATTTT	CASSQGAKDTQYF
15	TRBD2	TRBJ2-3	TRBV6-6	few	TGTGCCAGCAGTGACAGCGGGAGCGGCACAGATACGCAGTATTTT	CASSDSGSGTDTQYF
15	.	TRBJ2-7	TRBV18	.	TGTGCCAGCTCACCCACCCGGGACAAGTCCTACGAGCAGTACTTC	CASSPTRDKSYEQYF
14	.	TRBJ1-4	TRBV7-2	few	TGTGCCAGCAGCCCTGGACAGAGTAATGAAAAACTGTTTTTT	CASSPGQSNEKLFF
14	.	TRBJ2-5	TRBV20-1	few	TGCAGTGCTAGAGATGGAAGGGTCCAAGAGACCCAGTACTTC	CSARDGRVQETQYF
14	.	TRBJ1-2	TRBV5-1	many	TGCGCCAGCAGCCCCTATGGGGGCCGATATGGCTACACCTTC	CASSPYGGRYGYTF
14	TRBD2	TRBJ2-5	TRBV29-1	.	TGCAGCGTTGGGGGAGGGAGGGGACAAGAGACCCAGTACTTC	CSVGGGRGQETQYF
15	TRBD1	TRBJ2-7	TRBV5-1	few	TGCGCCAGCAGCGCCCGGGACAGGGGTGTGAACGAGCAGTACTTC	CASSARDRGVNEQYF
14	.	TRBJ2-5	TRBV19	few	TGTGCCAGTAGTATATCGGCTACCGAAGAGACCCAGTACTTC	CASSISATEETQYF
14	.	TRBJ1-5	TRBV5-1	many	TGCGCCAGCAGCTTGGAAGGGAATAATCAGCCCCAGCATTTT	CASSLEGNNQPQHF
12	TRBD1	TRBJ2-2	TRBV29-1	few	TGCGGATGCAACCAGGGGGCCGGGGAGCTGTTTTTT	CGCNQGAGELFF
16	.	TRBJ2-3	TRBV5-1	few	TGCGCCAGCAGCTATCACTCAGGGGACTACACAGATACGCAGTATTTT	CASSYHSGDYTDTQYF
13	.	TRBJ1-2	TRBV5-1	few	TGCGCCAGCAGCTTGGGATCTGGCGCCAGCTACACCTTC	CASSLGSGASYTF
14	.	TRBJ1-1	TRBV11-3	many	TGTGCCAGCAGCTTGACCGGGACGGACACTGAAGCTTTCTTT	CASSLTGTDTEAFF
13	.	TRBJ2-5	TRBV18	.	TGTGCCAGCTCACCACCTCAGTTGGAGACCCAGTACTTC	CASSPPQLETQYF
13	.	TRBJ2-2	TRBV5-1	many	TGCGCCAGCAGCTTGGTACAAACCGGGGAGCTGTTTTTT	CASSLVQTGELFF
17	TRBD2	TRBJ2-3	TRBV11-2	few	TGTGCCAGCAGCACCCGAGGAGCGGGGGGGATAACAGATACGCAGTATTTT	CASSTRGAGGITDTQYF
13	.	TRBJ1-1	TRBV7-2	few	TGTGCCAGCAGCTTAGGTAGGGCAGTCGAAGCTTTCTTT	CASSLGRAVEAFF
14	TRBD1	TRBJ1-1	TRBV29-1	many	TGCAGCGTTGGGGGCAGGGGGCAGGTACTTGAAGCTTTCTTT	CSVGGRGQVLEAFF
14	.	TRBJ2-7	TRBV7-7	.	TGTGCCAGCAGCCAAGGACCGGCCTACCCAGAGCAGTACTTC	CASSQGPAYPEQYF